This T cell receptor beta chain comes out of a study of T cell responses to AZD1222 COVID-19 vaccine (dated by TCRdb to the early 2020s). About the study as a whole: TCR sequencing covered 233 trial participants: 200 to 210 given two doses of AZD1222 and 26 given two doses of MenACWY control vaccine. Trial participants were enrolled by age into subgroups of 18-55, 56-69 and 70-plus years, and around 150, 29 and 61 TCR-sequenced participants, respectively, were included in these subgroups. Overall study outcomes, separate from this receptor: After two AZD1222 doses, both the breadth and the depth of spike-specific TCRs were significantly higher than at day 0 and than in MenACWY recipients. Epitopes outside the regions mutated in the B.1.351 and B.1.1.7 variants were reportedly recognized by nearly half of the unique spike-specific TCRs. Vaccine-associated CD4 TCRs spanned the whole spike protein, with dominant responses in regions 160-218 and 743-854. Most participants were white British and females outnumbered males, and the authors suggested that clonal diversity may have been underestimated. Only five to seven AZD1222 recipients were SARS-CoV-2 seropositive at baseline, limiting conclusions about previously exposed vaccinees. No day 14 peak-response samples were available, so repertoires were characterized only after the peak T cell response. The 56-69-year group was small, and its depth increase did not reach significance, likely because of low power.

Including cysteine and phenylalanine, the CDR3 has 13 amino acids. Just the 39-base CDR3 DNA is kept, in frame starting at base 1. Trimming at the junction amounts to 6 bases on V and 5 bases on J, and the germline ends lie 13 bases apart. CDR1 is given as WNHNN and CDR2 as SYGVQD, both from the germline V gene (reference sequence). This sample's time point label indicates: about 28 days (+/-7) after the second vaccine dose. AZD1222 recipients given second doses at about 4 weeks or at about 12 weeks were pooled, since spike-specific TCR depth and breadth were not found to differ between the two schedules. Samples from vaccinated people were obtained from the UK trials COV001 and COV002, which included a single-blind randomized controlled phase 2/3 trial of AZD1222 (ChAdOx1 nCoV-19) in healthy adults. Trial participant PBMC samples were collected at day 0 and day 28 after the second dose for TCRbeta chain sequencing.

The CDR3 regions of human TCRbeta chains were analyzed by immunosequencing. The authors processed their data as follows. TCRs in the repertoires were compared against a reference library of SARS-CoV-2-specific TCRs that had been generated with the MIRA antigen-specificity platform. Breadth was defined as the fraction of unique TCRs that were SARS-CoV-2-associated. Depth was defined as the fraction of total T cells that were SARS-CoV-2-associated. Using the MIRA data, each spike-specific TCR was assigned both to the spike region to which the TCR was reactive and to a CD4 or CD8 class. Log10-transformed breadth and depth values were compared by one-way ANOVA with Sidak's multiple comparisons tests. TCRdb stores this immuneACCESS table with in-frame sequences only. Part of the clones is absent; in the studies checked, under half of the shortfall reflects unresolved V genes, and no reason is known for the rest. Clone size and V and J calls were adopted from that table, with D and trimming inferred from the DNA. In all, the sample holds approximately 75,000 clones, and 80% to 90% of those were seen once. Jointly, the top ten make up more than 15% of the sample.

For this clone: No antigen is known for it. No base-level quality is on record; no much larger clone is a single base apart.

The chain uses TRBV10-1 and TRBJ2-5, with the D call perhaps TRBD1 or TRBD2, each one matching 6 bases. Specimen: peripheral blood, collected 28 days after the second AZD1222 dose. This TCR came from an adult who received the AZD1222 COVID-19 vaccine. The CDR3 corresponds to CASSLTGGETQYF. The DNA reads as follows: TGCGCCAGCAGCCTGACAGGAGGGGAGACCCAGTACTTC.